This TCR beta chain came from a study of blood T cells in healthy people across ages. Germline CDR1 and CDR2: MNHEY and SMNVEV (reference sequence). V was cut by 6 bases and J by 6 bases, with 18 bases left in between. This CDR3 region has 14 residues. Study-level points and caveats: From one million sequenced T cells, diversity estimates were lower bounds.

It was with a sample-barcoded 5' primer and a J-beta primer mix that a second PCR of roughly 7 to 12 cycles was run. TCRdb itself ran the 5' RACE reads through MiXCR, one entry per CDR3 protein. The repertoire holds 630,000 or so distinct CDR3 sequences, with around 32% as singletons. Points on this clonotype: Its antigen is not identified. This may stem from a read error, because a much larger clone lies one nucleotide away.

This clonotype originated in a woman of 80 years or more in good health. V gene TRBV27 combines with J gene TRBJ2-7; maybe TRBD1 (5 bases). Source material: blood. CDR3 region: CASRRQIQRAEQYF. DNA of the CDR3: TGTGCCAGCAGGCGACAGATACAAAGGGCCGAGCAGTACTTC.